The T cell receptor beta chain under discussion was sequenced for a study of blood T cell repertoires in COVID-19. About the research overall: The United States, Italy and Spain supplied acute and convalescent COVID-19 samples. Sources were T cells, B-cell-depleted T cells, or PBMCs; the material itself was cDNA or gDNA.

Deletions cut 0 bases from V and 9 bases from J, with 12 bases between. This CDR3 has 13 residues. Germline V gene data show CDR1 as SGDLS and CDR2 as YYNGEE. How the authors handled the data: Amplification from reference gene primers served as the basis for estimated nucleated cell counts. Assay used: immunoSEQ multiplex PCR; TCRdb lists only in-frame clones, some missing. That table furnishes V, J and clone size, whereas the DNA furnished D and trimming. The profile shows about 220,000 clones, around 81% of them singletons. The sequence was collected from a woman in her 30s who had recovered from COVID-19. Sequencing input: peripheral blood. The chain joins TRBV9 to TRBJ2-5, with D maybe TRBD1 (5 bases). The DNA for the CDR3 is TGTGCCAGCAGCGTAGTGACCGAAGGGGCCCAGTACTTC. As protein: CASSVVTEGAQYF.